This is a list of T cell receptor beta chains from one sample in a study of neurological immune-mediated disorders. TCRdb used MiXCR to reprocess the 5' RACE reads, holding one entry per CDR3 protein. The sample shows about 44,000 distinct CDR3 sequences, about 6.3% of them seen only once. The sequencing input was CD4+ T cells from blood. The receptors shown here come from a woman aged 40 to 55 in good health. CDR3s include the opening cysteine and the closing phenylalanine or tryptophan. The D gene is left open where the match is weak. A row's size may be missing; if present it is once, few, many or a size class.

CDR3 DNA: TGCGCCAGCAGCACGGGCTCTAGTACTATCCAGTACTTC
CDR3 protein: CASSTGSSTIQYF
V gene: TRBV5-1
J gene: TRBJ2-4
D gene: .
clone size: many

CDR3 DNA: TGTGCCAGCAGTGAATACCAGGGGAATTCACCCCTCCACTTT
CDR3 protein: CASSEYQGNSPLHF
V gene: TRBV6-1
J gene: TRBJ1-6
D gene: .
clone size: many

CDR3 DNA: TGCGCCAGCAGCGCCTTTTCCCCGGGACAGGGATCCTACGAGCAGTACTTC
CDR3 protein: CASSAFSPGQGSYEQYF
V gene: TRBV5-1
J gene: TRBJ2-7
D gene: TRBD1
clone size: many

CDR3 DNA: TGCAGCGTTGATTTCAGGTACACAGATACGCAGTATTTT
CDR3 protein: CSVDFRYTDTQYF
V gene: TRBV29-1
J gene: TRBJ2-3
D gene: .
clone size: many

CDR3 DNA: TGCGCCAGCAGCTTACTAGCGGGAATTGGGGATACGCAGTATTTT
CDR3 protein: CASSLLAGIGDTQYF
V gene: TRBV5-1
J gene: TRBJ2-3
D gene: TRBD2
clone size: many

CDR3 DNA: TGTGCCAGCAGTTTTATGGGACAGGGGAACTATGGCTACACCTTC
CDR3 protein: CASSFMGQGNYGYTF
V gene: TRBV12-3/TRBV12-4
J gene: TRBJ1-2
D gene: TRBD1
clone size: many

CDR3 DNA: TGCGCCAGCAGTTACAGAGGAATAATCACAGATACGCAGTATTTT
CDR3 protein: CASSYRGIITDTQYF
V gene: TRBV5-1
J gene: TRBJ2-3
D gene: .
clone size: many

CDR3 DNA: TGTGCCACCAGCAGAGTACCTCTAGCGGGAGGGCCAGATACGCAGTATTTT
CDR3 protein: CATSRVPLAGGPDTQYF
V gene: TRBV15
J gene: TRBJ2-3
D gene: TRBD2
clone size: .

CDR3 DNA: TGCGCCAGCAGCCCACCTTTGGGGACAAGGAGCACAGATACGCAGTATTTT
CDR3 protein: CASSPPLGTRSTDTQYF
V gene: TRBV5-1
J gene: TRBJ2-3
D gene: .
clone size: many

CDR3 DNA: TGTGCCAGCAGCTCTGCGATGGGGCGGGAGACCCAGTACTTC
CDR3 protein: CASSSAMGRETQYF
V gene: TRBV28
J gene: TRBJ2-5
D gene: .
clone size: many

CDR3 DNA: TGCAGCACATCAGGATCCAATGAGCAGTTCTTC
CDR3 protein: CSTSGSNEQFF
V gene: TRBV29-1
J gene: TRBJ2-1
D gene: .
clone size: many

CDR3 DNA: TGCGCCAGCAGCCTGCAAGTTACGGACAGGGGGAACTCCTACAATGAGCAGTTCTTC
CDR3 protein: CASSLQVTDRGNSYNEQFF
V gene: TRBV5-1
J gene: TRBJ2-1
D gene: TRBD1
clone size: many

CDR3 DNA: TGCAGTGCTATCACCGGGACAGGGGATTTATACGAGCAGTACTTC
CDR3 protein: CSAITGTGDLYEQYF
V gene: TRBV20-1
J gene: TRBJ2-7
D gene: TRBD1
clone size: many

CDR3 DNA: TGCGCCAGCAGCTTGGCTGCGGCTGGCACTGAAGCTTTCTTT
CDR3 protein: CASSLAAAGTEAFF
V gene: TRBV5-1
J gene: TRBJ1-1
D gene: .
clone size: many

CDR3 DNA: TGTGCCAGCAGCTTAGCCGGTCTAGCGGCTTCCTACAATGAGCAGTTCTTC
CDR3 protein: CASSLAGLAASYNEQFF
V gene: TRBV7-8
J gene: TRBJ2-1
D gene: TRBD2
clone size: many

CDR3 DNA: TGTGCCAGCAGTTACTCGACAGGGGAAGCTTTCTTT
CDR3 protein: CASSYSTGEAFF
V gene: TRBV6-5
J gene: TRBJ1-1
D gene: TRBD1
clone size: many

CDR3 DNA: TGTGCCAGCAGTTTCGACAGGGTGTATCAGGACACAGATACGCAGTATTTT
CDR3 protein: CASSFDRVYQDTDTQYF
V gene: TRBV28
J gene: TRBJ2-3
D gene: TRBD1
clone size: many

CDR3 DNA: TGTGCCACCAATCCACGGACAGGAGATAATCAGCCCCAGCATTTT
CDR3 protein: CATNPRTGDNQPQHF
V gene: TRBV28
J gene: TRBJ1-5
D gene: TRBD1
clone size: many

CDR3 DNA: TGTGCCTGGAGTGCACTGGGACTAGCGGGAGTCTACAATGAGCAGTTCTTC
CDR3 protein: CAWSALGLAGVYNEQFF
V gene: TRBV30
J gene: TRBJ2-1
D gene: TRBD2
clone size: .

CDR3 DNA: TGTGCCAGCAGCTTGGGACTAGCGGGAGGGGGGCAGGAGACCCAGTACTTC
CDR3 protein: CASSLGLAGGGQETQYF
V gene: TRBV5-5
J gene: TRBJ2-5
D gene: TRBD2
clone size: many

CDR3 DNA: TGTGCCAGCAGGACCGGGACTAGGAGCTACGAGCAGTACTTC
CDR3 protein: CASRTGTRSYEQYF
V gene: TRBV2
J gene: TRBJ2-7
D gene: TRBD2
clone size: .

CDR3 DNA: TGCAGTGCTAGACACCCCCTAGCTAACTATGGCTACACCTTC
CDR3 protein: CSARHPLANYGYTF
V gene: TRBV20-1
J gene: TRBJ1-2
D gene: .
clone size: many

CDR3 DNA: TGCGCCAGCAGCTTGGCTGGGGCGGGACAAGCAGCTTTCTTT
CDR3 protein: CASSLAGAGQAAFF
V gene: TRBV5-1
J gene: TRBJ1-1
D gene: .
clone size: many

CDR3 DNA: TGCAGTGCTAGAGATCTACAGGTGGACACTGAAGCTTTCTTT
CDR3 protein: CSARDLQVDTEAFF
V gene: TRBV20-1
J gene: TRBJ1-1
D gene: .
clone size: many

CDR3 DNA: TGCGCCAGCAGCTCGGACTATTACGAGCAGTACTTC
CDR3 protein: CASSSDYYEQYF
V gene: TRBV5-1
J gene: TRBJ2-7
D gene: .
clone size: many

CDR3 DNA: TGCGCCAGCAGCCAAGTGGGGGCCAGCACAGATACGCAGTATTTT
CDR3 protein: CASSQVGASTDTQYF
V gene: TRBV4-3
J gene: TRBJ2-3
D gene: .
clone size: many

CDR3 DNA: TGTGCCAGCAGCTTGGCTCGAGGGACTAGACACTTC
CDR3 protein: CASSLARGTRHF
V gene: TRBV7-2
J gene: TRBJ2-7
D gene: TRBD2
clone size: many

CDR3 DNA: TGTGCCAGCAGCAAAGGGACTAGCGGGAGCACCGGGGAGCTGTTTTTT
CDR3 protein: CASSKGTSGSTGELFF
V gene: TRBV21-1
J gene: TRBJ2-2
D gene: .
clone size: .

CDR3 DNA: TGTGCCAGCACCTTAAGTACCGGGACAATAAGGACCTTC
CDR3 protein: CASTLSTGTIRTF
V gene: TRBV7-9
J gene: TRBJ1-2
D gene: .
clone size: many

CDR3 DNA: TGTGCCAGCAGTTACTCGATCCCCCGGAGCTCCTATAATTCACCCCTCCACTTT
CDR3 protein: CASSYSIPRSSYNSPLHF
V gene: TRBV6-5
J gene: TRBJ1-6
D gene: .
clone size: many

CDR3 DNA: TGTGCCAGCAGTTTTGGGGCAGGGGTAGCCAAAAACATTCAGTACTTC
CDR3 protein: CASSFGAGVAKNIQYF
V gene: TRBV28
J gene: TRBJ2-4
D gene: .
clone size: many

CDR3 DNA: TGTGCCAGCAGCCAAGGACGGGTCGGGGCTGAAGCTTTCTTT
CDR3 protein: CASSQGRVGAEAFF
V gene: TRBV3-1
J gene: TRBJ1-1
D gene: .
clone size: many

CDR3 DNA: TGCAGCGTTCGGGGGTCTGGAACCGGGGAGCTGTTTTTT
CDR3 protein: CSVRGSGTGELFF
V gene: TRBV29-1
J gene: TRBJ2-2
D gene: .
clone size: many

CDR3 DNA: TGCGCCAGCAGCTTGGGAGACTATAGCAATCAGCCCCAGCATTTT
CDR3 protein: CASSLGDYSNQPQHF
V gene: TRBV5-1
J gene: TRBJ1-5
D gene: .
clone size: many

CDR3 DNA: TGCGCCAGCAGCTTGCCAAACGGGGCTAATGAAAAACTGTTTTTT
CDR3 protein: CASSLPNGANEKLFF
V gene: TRBV5-1
J gene: TRBJ1-4
D gene: .
clone size: many